A single T cell receptor (beta chain) is shown here with its context. The sample comes from a study of memory CD4+ T cells and cytomegalovirus serostatus. The repertoire was sequenced with immunoSEQ multiplex PCR; TCRdb's copy has only in-frame clones and lacks some. Of about 92,000 clones detected, about 80% appear once; the ten largest clones hold 3.6%. Single viable CD3+CD4+CD8-CD45RO+ cells were sorted as the memory CD4+ T cells. CMV serostatus came from serum IgG against pp150, pp28, p38, p52. After thawing, CD4+ T cells were positively selected. The TCR originated in an adult in good health and CMV-seropositive. The sample consisted of memory CD4+ T cells from blood.

CDR3: CASSLGSADYGYTF. The CDR3 nucleotides are TGTGCCAGCAGTTTAGGGTCAGCGGACTATGGCTACACCTTC. The chain couples TRBV28 to TRBJ1-2; no clear D. CDR3 length: 14 residues. Germline CDR1 is MDHEN and CDR2 is SYDVKM. The V and J ends lost 2 bases and 3 bases respectively, with 10 bases between them.